This T cell receptor (beta chain) was sequenced during a study of T cells in Graves' hyperthyroidism and ophthalmopathy. TCR beta CDR3 regions were amplified from RNA transcripts. The HTBI primer set drove a first-round RT-PCR of the TCR CDR3. TCRdb re-derived calls from the multiplex PCR reads in MiXCR, one entry per CDR3 protein. This table holds 650,000 to 850,000 distinct CDR3 sequences, 18% found once. There are a few counts of this clonotype. Trimming pared 3 bases from V and 9 bases from J, leaving 9 bases between. This CDR3 has 12 amino acids. The chain uses TRBV12-3 or TRBV12-4 and TRBJ1-5; D unresolved. The receptor was derived from a woman in her forties or fifties with Graves' hyperthyroidism that later progressed to Graves' ophthalmopathy. The sequenced sample consisted of blood. CDR3 bases: TGTGCCAGCAGTTTCGGTCCCTCGCCCCAGCATTTT. Translation: CASSFGPSPQHF.